The T cell receptor (beta chain) under discussion was sequenced for a study of blood T cell repertoires in COVID-19. Methods used by the authors: Amplification of reference gene primers provided the estimated nucleated cell counts. Sequenced by immunoSEQ multiplex PCR; TCRdb stores in-frame clones only, minus some. The V and J calls and the clone size are those of that table, but D and trimming were determined from the DNA. This table holds about 210,000 clones, 70% to 90% found once. The CDR3 is 18 amino acids. Germline V gene lookup returns CDR1 MGHRA and CDR2 YSYEKL. Between the trimmed V and J ends, which lost 3 bases and 2 bases, there was a span of 22 bases.

The V call is TRBV4-1, the J call TRBJ1-1; tentatively, D is TRBD1 (6 bases). Sequenced: peripheral blood. The receptor comes from a woman in her forties or fifties with active or convalescent COVID-19. The DNA of the CDR3 is TGCGCCAGCAGCCATGCCCATGGGGGCAGGGGACGCAACACTGAAGCTTTCTTT. Encoded protein: CASSHAHGGRGRNTEAFF.